This T cell receptor beta chain was found in a study of sequential checkpoint blockade in melanoma. The protocol was immunoSEQ multiplex PCR, while the TCRdb copy is restricted to in-frame clones and leaves out a portion. The table has some 9,400 clones, 71% seen once. Germline loops: CDR1 MNHEY, CDR2 SVGAGI. There are 13 residues in the CDR3. The V and J ends lost 4 bases and 6 bases, in that order; junction bases with no gene match: 4. Sample treatment: randomized to nivolumab then ipilimumab (arm A) or the reverse (arm B). This clone is deemed large. Other DNA sequences in the same sample also yield this CDR3.

Specimen: CD8+ T cells sorted from blood (inferred from file names), collected from a patient given nivolumab and ipilimumab in sequence. The receptor's source is a human donor with melanoma. V and J are TRBV6-5 and TRBJ1-2; 8 nucleotides match TRBD1. CDR3 loop: CASSSQGADGYTF. The CDR3 DNA is TGTGCCAGCAGTTCCCAGGGGGCGGATGGCTACACCTTC.